This TCR beta chain was found in a study of blood T cell repertoires in COVID-19. Study overall: Italy, Spain and the United States were the sources of the convalescent and acute COVID-19 samples.

In Seattle, patients joined the study during active infection and were tracked longitudinally. Authors' processing steps: Reference gene primers were amplified, and this amplification served to estimate nucleated cell counts. Assay used: immunoSEQ multiplex PCR; TCRdb lists only in-frame clones, some missing. That table furnishes V, J and clone size, whereas the DNA furnished D and trimming. The table includes 270,000 or so clones, 70% to 85% detected once. This clone was counted only a few times. CDR3 size: 13 residues. The V and J ends lost 2 bases and 0 bases respectively, with 4 bases between them. The germline V gene encodes CDR1 SGDLS and CDR2 YYNGEE.

The sample taken for sequencing was peripheral blood. J is TRBJ2-3 and V is TRBV9; D is unclear. The sequence came from a human donor with COVID-19, enrolled during active disease. The donor label of this sample is uncertain. The DNA for the CDR3 is TGTGCCAGCAGCGTTACTAGCACAGATACGCAGTATTTT. Protein: CASSVTSTDTQYF. The whole variable domain, filled in from reference TRBV9 and TRBJ2-3, reads DSGVTQTPKHLITATGQRVTLRCSPRSGDLSVYWYQQSLDQGLQFLIQYYNGEERAKGNILERFSAQQFPDLHSELNLSSLELGDSALYFCASSVTSTDTQYFGPGTRLTVL.